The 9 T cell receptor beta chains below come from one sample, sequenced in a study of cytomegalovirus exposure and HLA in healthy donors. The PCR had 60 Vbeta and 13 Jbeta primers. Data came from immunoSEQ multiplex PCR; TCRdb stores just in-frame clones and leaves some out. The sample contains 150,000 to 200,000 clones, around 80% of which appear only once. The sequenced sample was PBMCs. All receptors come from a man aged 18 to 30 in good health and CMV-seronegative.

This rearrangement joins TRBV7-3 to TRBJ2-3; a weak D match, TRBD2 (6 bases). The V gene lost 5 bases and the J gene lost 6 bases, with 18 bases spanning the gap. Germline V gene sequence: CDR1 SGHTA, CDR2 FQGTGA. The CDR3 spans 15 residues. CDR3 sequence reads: CASSVKGLVGDTQYF. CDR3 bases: TGTGCCAGCAGCGTAAAGGGACTCGTTGGGGATACGCAGTATTTT.

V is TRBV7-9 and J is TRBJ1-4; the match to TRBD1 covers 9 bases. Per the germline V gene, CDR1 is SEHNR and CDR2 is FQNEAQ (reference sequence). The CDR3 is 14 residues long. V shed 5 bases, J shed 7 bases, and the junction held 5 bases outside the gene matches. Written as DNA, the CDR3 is TGTGCCAGCAGCCCAAGACAGGGGGGTGAAAAACTGTTTTTT. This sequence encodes CASSPRQGGEKLFF.

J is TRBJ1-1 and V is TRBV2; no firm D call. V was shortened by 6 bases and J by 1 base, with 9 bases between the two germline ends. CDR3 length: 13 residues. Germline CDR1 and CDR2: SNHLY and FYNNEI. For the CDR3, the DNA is TGTGCCAGCAGGACAAAACCGAACACTGAAGCTTTCTTT. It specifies CASRTKPNTEAFF.

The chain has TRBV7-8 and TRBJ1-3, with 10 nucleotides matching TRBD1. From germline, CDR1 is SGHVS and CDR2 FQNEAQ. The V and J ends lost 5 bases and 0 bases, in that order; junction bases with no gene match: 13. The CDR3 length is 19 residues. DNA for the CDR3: TGTGCCAGCAGCCCCGGACAGGGGGAGCCTCCTTCCTCTGGAAACACCATATATTTT. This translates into CASSPGQGEPPSSGNTIYF. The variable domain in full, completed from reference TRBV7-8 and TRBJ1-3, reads GAGVSQSPRYKVAKRGQDVALRCDPISGHVSLFWYQQALGQGPEFLTYFQNEAQLDKSGLPSDRFFAERPEGSVSTLKIQRTQQEDSAVYLCASSPGQGEPPSSGNTIYFGEGSWLTVV.

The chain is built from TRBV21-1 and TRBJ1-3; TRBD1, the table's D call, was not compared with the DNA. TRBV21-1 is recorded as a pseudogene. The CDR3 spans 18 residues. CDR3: CASSHRGQGTSAGNTIYF. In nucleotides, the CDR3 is TGTGCCAGCAGCCACAGGGGGCAAGGAACTTCGGCTGGAAACACCATATATTTT.

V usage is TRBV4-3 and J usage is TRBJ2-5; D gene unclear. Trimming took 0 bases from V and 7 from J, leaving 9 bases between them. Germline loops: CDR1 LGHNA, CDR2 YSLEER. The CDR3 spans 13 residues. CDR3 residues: CASSQDWRGTQYF. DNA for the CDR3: TGCGCCAGCAGCCAAGATTGGAGAGGGACCCAGTACTTC.

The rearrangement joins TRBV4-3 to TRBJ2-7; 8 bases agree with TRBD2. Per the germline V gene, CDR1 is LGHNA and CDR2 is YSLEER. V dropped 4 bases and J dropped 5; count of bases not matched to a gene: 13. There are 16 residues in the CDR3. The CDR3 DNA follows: TGCGCCAGCAGCCGCGAACTGGCGGGAGGAGCGGACGAGCAGTACTTC. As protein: CASSRELAGGADEQYF.

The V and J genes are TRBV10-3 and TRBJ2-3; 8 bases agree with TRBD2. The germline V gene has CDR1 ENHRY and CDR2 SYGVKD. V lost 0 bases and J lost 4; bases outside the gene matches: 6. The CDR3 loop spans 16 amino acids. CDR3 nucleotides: TGTGCCATCAGTGAGTCTCAAGCGGGAGTTGCAGATACGCAGTATTTT. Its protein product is CAISESQAGVADTQYF.

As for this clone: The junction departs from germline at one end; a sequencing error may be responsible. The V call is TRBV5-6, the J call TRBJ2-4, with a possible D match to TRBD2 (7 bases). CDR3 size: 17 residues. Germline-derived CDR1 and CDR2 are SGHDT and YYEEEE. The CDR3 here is CASSLFPGGKRTNSQYF. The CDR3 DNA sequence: TGTGCCAGCAGCTTGTTTCCGGGGGGCAAGCGTACGAACAGTCAGTACTTC.